These 27 T cell receptor beta chains were sequenced from one sample in a study of breast tumors, draining lymph nodes, adjacent tissues. Each CDR3 protein is one row after TCRdb ran MiXCR on the multiplex PCR reads. The sample shows about 200,000 distinct CDR3 sequences, around 29% of them seen only once. Breast cancer patients provided tissue from their axillary draining lymph nodes. Source material: axillary lymph node tissue. These receptors came from a female donor with breast cancer. Some clones in this sample may be carry-over from other donors' samples.

This clonotype showed up many times. The chain joins TRBV10-3 to TRBJ2-7; D call uncertain. Germline-derived CDR1 and CDR2 are ENHRY and SYGVKD. V gave up 2 bases and J gave up 5 bases, with 7 bases separating them. This CDR3 comprises 12 residues. The CDR3 DNA follows: TGTGCCATCAGTGAGCGGAGTAACGAGCAGTACTTC. This codes for CAISERSNEQYF.

The chain employs TRBV5-1 and TRBJ1-3; 9 bases are shared with TRBD1. The CDR3 loop spans 13 amino acids. Germline lookup yields CDR1 SGHRS and CDR2 YFSETQ. V shed 2 bases and J 10 bases; nucleotides not matched to a gene: 4. The CDR3 DNA follows: TGCGCCAGCAGCTTCTCGACAGGGGGGACCATATATTTT. Its protein is CASSFSTGGTIYF. The variable domain in full, with the rest retrieved from reference TRBV5-1 and TRBJ1-3, is KAGVTQTPRYLIKTRGQQVTLSCSPISGHRSVSWYQQTPGQGLQFLFEYFSETQRNKGNFPGRFSGRQFSNSRSEMNVSTLELGDSALYLCASSFSTGGTIYFGEGSWLTVV.

This clonotype was seen at least ten times. The chain employs TRBV5-5 and TRBJ2-7; no clear D. This CDR3 is 14 amino acids long. The germline V gene has CDR1 SGHKS and CDR2 YYEKEE (reference sequence). Trimming took off 0 bases at V and 3 bases at J, with 10 bases between the two ends. CDR3 DNA: TGTGCCAGCAGCTTGGCTGGCGGAAACTACGAGCAGTACTTC. Residues: CASSLAGGNYEQYF. The variable domain in full, with the rest retrieved from reference TRBV5-5 and TRBJ2-7, is DAGVTQSPTHLIKTRGQQVTLRCSPISGHKSVSWYQQVLGQGPQFIFQYYEKEERGRGNFPDRFSARQFPNYSSELNVNALLLGDSALYLCASSLAGGNYEQYFGPGTRLTVT.

This chain uses TRBV20-1 with TRBJ1-2; TRBD1 matches at 10 bases. This CDR3 has 14 residues. V was pared by 6 bases and J by 2 bases, with 6 bases of the junction left unmatched. In germline, CDR1 is DFQATT, CDR2 SNEGSKA (reference sequence). CDR3 loop: CSATEDRGNYGYTF. The CDR3 DNA reads TGCAGTGCGACGGAGGACAGGGGGAACTATGGCTACACCTTC.

This clonotype turned up a few times. Being one base from a much bigger clone, this may be a read error. The rearrangement uses TRBV4-2 and TRBJ1-6; D is undetermined. Trimming stripped 5 bases from V and 4 bases from J, with 12 bases between. The CDR3 spans 15 residues. Per the germline V gene, CDR1 is LGHNA and CDR2 is YNFKEQ. CDR3 sequence: CASSTGLSYNSPLHF. DNA of the CDR3: TGTGCCAGCAGCACCGGACTGTCTTATAATTCACCCCTCCACTTT.

This clonotype was detected many times. The CDR3 DNA sequence: TGCAGTGCTAGCCCCCTAGCGGGAGGGCCGAGGAGAGATACGCAGTATTTT. Protein sequence: CSASPLAGGPRRDTQYF. The J gene is TRBJ2-3, the V gene TRBV20-1; 12 nucleotides match TRBD2. CDR3 size: 17 residues. Germline CDR1 and CDR2: DFQATT and SNEGSKA (reference sequence). V was pared by 3 bases and J by 5 bases, with 12 bases of the junction left unmatched.

This clonotype was seen at least ten times. The chain links TRBV24-1 to TRBJ1-3; the D is unclear. Per the germline V gene, CDR1 is KGHDR and CDR2 is SFDVKD. The CDR3 contains 15 residues. Trimming cost V 6 bases and J 8 bases, with 19 bases left between them. The CDR3 nucleotides are TGTGCCACCAGTAGTATACACTGGGTAGCGGACACCATATATTTT. Translation: CATSSIHWVADTIYF.

This clonotype was recorded once. Just one base apart from a much larger clone, this may be a read error. The genes are TRBV6-1 and TRBJ2-7; no clear D gene. This CDR3 is 14 amino acids long. Germline values: CDR1 MNHNS, CDR2 SASEGT. The CDR3 nucleotides read TGTGCCAGCTGTGAAGCGCTGGGTTCCTACGAGCAGTACTTC. It codes for CASCEALGSYEQYF.

The CDR3 spells CASSPYAGTTYNEQFF. In nucleotides, the CDR3 is TGTGCCAGCTCACCATACGCCGGGACCACTTACAATGAGCAGTTCTTC. The chain joins TRBV18 to TRBJ2-1; tentatively, D is TRBD1 or TRBD2 (5 bases each). There are 16 residues in the CDR3. Germline CDR1 and CDR2: KGHSH and LQKENI. Between the trimmed V and J ends, which lost 2 bases and 4 bases, there was a span of 15 bases.

Concerning this clonotype itself: Here the CDR3 omits its conserved ending phenylalanine or tryptophan, so a read error is the likely source. Because the CDR3's place on the DNA is in doubt, the DNA is left out and the CDR3 is given as listed by TCRdb. J is TRBJ2-5 and V is TRBV19; TRBD1 is the table's D call and was not checked against the DNA. CDR1 and CDR2 (germline): LNHDA, SQIVND (reference sequence). The CDR3 adds up to 17 amino acids, both ends counted. The CDR3 is CASQVGQRSLYGYTFGS.

In regard to this clonotype: A clone one base away is much larger, so this may be a read error. V and J are TRBV10-3 and TRBJ2-2, with D perhaps being TRBD1 or TRBD2 (6 bases each). Germline V gene data show CDR1 as ENHRY and CDR2 as SYGVKD. This CDR3 is 15 amino acids long. The CDR3 coding sequence is TGTGCCATCAGTTGGTCCCCCGGGGACACCGGGGGGCTGTTTTTT. This encodes CAISWSPGDTGGLFF.

This clonotype was picked up one time. The rearrangement uses TRBV10-1 and TRBJ2-3, with 7 bases matching TRBD2. Germline loops: CDR1 WNHNN, CDR2 SYGVQD (reference sequence). V shed 5 bases, J shed 2 bases, and the junction held 4 bases outside the gene matches. This CDR3 has 14 residues. The CDR3 loop reads CASSWDYNTDTQYF. The CDR3 DNA sequence: TGCGCCAGCAGTTGGGACTACAACACAGATACGCAGTATTTT.

Of note for this clonotype: A read error may be the cause here, since a much bigger clone is one base away. The limits of the CDR3 on the DNA are not certain, so only TCRdb's listed CDR3 is given. The V and J genes are TRBV5-1 and TRBJ2-7; the table's D call of TRBD1 was not tested on the DNA. The CDR3 adds up to 15 amino acids, both ends counted. CDR1 is SGHRS, CDR2 YFSETQ, per germline. CDR3 amino acids: CASSFAGGAGYEQCF.

V usage is TRBV6-5 and J usage is TRBJ1-1; 7 nucleotides line up with TRBD1. Unmatched junction bases numbered 9, after V lost 8 bases and J lost 0 bases. This CDR3 is built from 15 residues. CDR1 is MNHEY, CDR2 SVGAGI, per germline. The DNA of the CDR3 is TGTGCCAGCTCGAGACAGGGAAGGGTGAACACTGAAGCTTTCTTT. Its protein is CASSRQGRVNTEAFF.

This clonotype showed up many times. The CDR3 DNA reads TGTGCCAGCAGCCCTACAAGGGGAACTAACTATGGCTACACCTTC. It translates to CASSPTRGTNYGYTF. This sequence joins TRBV3-1 and TRBJ1-2; D perhaps matches TRBD1 (5 bases). V gave up 4 bases and J gave up 0 bases, with 12 bases separating them. This CDR3 comprises 15 residues. Looked up from germline, CDR1 is LGHDT and CDR2 is YNNKEL (reference sequence). Variable domain in full (rest from reference TRBV3-1 and TRBJ1-2): DTAVSQTPKYLVTQMGNDKSIKCEQNLGHDTMYWYKQDSKKFLKIMFSYNNKELIINETVPNRFSPKSPDKAHLNLHINSLELGDSAVYFCASSPTRGTNYGYTFGSGTRLTVV.

This clonotype showed up many times. V gene TRBV6-6 combines with J gene TRBJ1-2, with 7 nucleotides matching TRBD1. In germline, CDR1 is MNHNY, CDR2 SVGAGI (reference sequence). The ends lost 6 bases at V and 6 bases at J; junction bases unmatched: 13. This CDR3 has 15 amino acids. CDR3 nucleotides: TGTGCCAGCAGAACACTTGACAGGGACGGGGATGGCTACACCTTC. This sequence encodes CASRTLDRDGDGYTF.

The V and J genes are TRBV2 and TRBJ1-5; a possible D gene is TRBD1 (5 bases). Germline CDR1 SNHLY, CDR2 FYNNEI. The CDR3 length is 15 residues. Between the trimmed V and J ends, which lost 3 bases and 0 bases, there was a span of 9 bases. The CDR3 here is CASSDWGFSNQPQHF. In DNA, the CDR3 is TGTGCCAGCAGTGATTGGGGGTTTAGCAATCAGCCCCAGCATTTT.

This clonotype was seen many times. The CDR3 DNA is TGCGCCAGCAGCCCAGCCGGGACAGCTGCCACCGGGGAGCTGTTTTTT. It yields the protein CASSPAGTAATGELFF. This sequence joins TRBV4-3 and TRBJ2-2; 7 bases fit TRBD1. From germline, CDR1 is LGHNA and CDR2 YSLEER. This CDR3 has 16 amino acids. V lost 4 bases, J lost 4 bases, and 9 bases stayed unmatched.

The chain carries TRBV5-1 and TRBJ1-6; TRBD1 aligns across 10 bases. The CDR3 length is 15 residues. V shed 3 bases, J shed 7 bases, and the junction held 4 bases outside the gene matches. Germline lookup yields CDR1 SGHRS and CDR2 YFSETQ. This CDR3 is CASSSLTGGNSPLHF. In nucleotides, the CDR3 is TGCGCCAGCAGCTCTTTGACAGGGGGCAATTCACCCCTCCACTTT. The full variable domain, rest sourced from reference TRBV5-1 and TRBJ1-6, is KAGVTQTPRYLIKTRGQQVTLSCSPISGHRSVSWYQQTPGQGLQFLFEYFSETQRNKGNFPGRFSGRQFSNSRSEMNVSTLELGDSALYLCASSSLTGGNSPLHFGNGTRLTVT.

CDR3: CASTGGPGWETQYF. The DNA of the CDR3 is TGTGCCAGCACGGGGGGGCCAGGATGGGAGACCCAGTACTTC. The chain has TRBV2 and TRBJ2-5, with TRBD2 matching 8 bases. The germline V gene encodes CDR1 SNHLY and CDR2 FYNNEI. The CDR3 loop spans 14 amino acids. The trim removed 7 bases at V and 5 bases at J, leaving 9 bases unmatched.

Notes on this clonotype: A much larger clone lies one base from this, so it may be a read error. This chain links TRBV11-2 with TRBJ2-3, with D perhaps assigned TRBD1 or TRBD2 (6 bases each). The CDR3 spans 15 residues. Germline CDR1 SGHAT, CDR2 FQNNGV. CDR3 in DNA: TGTGCCAGCGGCTTAATAGGGGGGATCACAGATACGCAGTATTTT. Translating gives CASGLIGGITDTQYF.

In its sample, this clonotype was seen a few times. This sequence joins TRBV5-1 and TRBJ1-2; TRBD1 is a possible D gene (5 bases). The V gene's germline CDR1 is SGHRS and CDR2 YFSETQ. V dropped 4 bases and J dropped 6 bases, with 22 bases sitting between them. The CDR3 loop spans 16 amino acids. CDR3 nucleotides: TGCGCCAGCAGCCCGGAGGCTCGGGGGTATAGCGATGGCTACACCTTC. Translated, it gives CASSPEARGYSDGYTF.

This clonotype came up a few times. A much larger clone sits a single nucleotide away, making a read error possible. The missing conserved phenylalanine or tryptophan at the end of this CDR3 makes a read error likely. The CDR3 DNA reads TGTGCCAGCAGCCACCCGGGAGGATACAATGAGCAGTTCCTC. Residues: CASSHPGGYNEQFL. V and J are TRBV7-2 and TRBJ2-1; 7 nucleotides agree with TRBD2. Germline V gene lookup returns CDR1 SGHTA and CDR2 FQGNSA. The CDR3 has 14 amino acids. Trimming took 5 bases from V and 4 from J; bases not matched to a gene: 5.

The gene calls are TRBV18 and TRBJ1-2; D unclear. Trimming cost V 5 bases and J 1 base, with 8 bases left between them. The CDR3 length is 13 residues. CDR1 KGHSH and CDR2 LQKENI come from the germline V gene. The CDR3 loop reads CASSDAFNYGYTF. The CDR3 DNA sequence: TGTGCCAGCTCAGACGCATTTAACTATGGCTACACCTTC.

A few counts support this clonotype. The rearrangement joins TRBV5-1 to TRBJ2-7; D is perhaps TRBD1 (6 bases). Germline CDR1 SGHRS, CDR2 YFSETQ. The CDR3 totals 14 residues. Trimming stripped 0 bases from V and 5 bases from J, with 12 bases between. This chain's CDR3 is CASSLVDSEDEQYF. CDR3 nucleotides: TGCGCCAGCAGCTTGGTGGACAGTGAGGACGAGCAGTACTTC.

The chain combines TRBV20-1 with TRBJ2-4, with 7 bases that match TRBD1. This CDR3 region has 11 residues. Germline V gene lookup returns CDR1 DFQATT and CDR2 SNEGSKA (reference sequence). The J segment lost 5 bases and the V segment lost 7 bases, leaving 2 bases of the junction unmatched. This chain's CDR3 is CSGQGENIQYF. CDR3 coding DNA: TGCAGTGGACAGGGCGAAAACATTCAGTACTTC.

The rearrangement links TRBV29-1 to TRBJ2-3, with a possible D match to TRBD1 (7 bases). This CDR3 region has 15 residues. The V and J ends lost 6 bases and 2 bases respectively, with 18 bases between them. The V gene's germline CDR1 is SQVTM and CDR2 ANQGSEA. The CDR3 reads CSVDYLEGATDTQYF. The CDR3 region has the DNA TGCAGCGTAGATTACTTGGAGGGGGCCACAGATACGCAGTATTTT.